A single sample gave rise to the 2 T cell receptor beta chains below, sequenced in a study of identical twins. TCRdb recomputed calls from the 5' RACE reads with MiXCR, one row per CDR3 protein. The sample includes 600,000 to 700,000 distinct CDR3 sequences, about 20% of them seen just once. These data were also filed under a second study, of T cells expressing NK-cell markers.

The sample taken for sequencing was PBMCs. These receptor sequences come from a woman aged 18-30 years in good health.

This clonotype showed up just a few times. The gene calls are TRBV20-1 and TRBJ2-2; 9 nucleotides match TRBD2. The CDR3 is 16 amino acids. With 0 bases clipped from V and 5 bases from J, the junction kept 7 bases outside the gene matches. CDR1 is DFQATT and CDR2 is SNEGSKA in the germline V gene (reference sequence). CDR3 protein: CSARDARGGRTGELFF. CDR3 bases: TGCAGTGCTAGAGATGCGCGGGGGGGCCGAACCGGGGAGCTGTTTTTT.

This chain connects TRBV7-9 to TRBJ2-7; D perhaps matches TRBD2 (7 bases). V was shortened by 7 bases and J by 1 base, with 20 bases between the two germline ends. The CDR3 totals 16 residues. Germline loops: CDR1 SEHNR, CDR2 FQNEAQ (reference sequence). CDR3 sequence: CASMGLGGGQSYEQYF. DNA of the CDR3: TGTGCCAGCATGGGCTTAGGCGGGGGACAATCCTACGAGCAGTACTTC.